Sequencing of this TCR beta chain was carried out in a study of blood T cells in healthy people across ages. Findings and limits, study-wide: Unsorted PBMCs prevented conclusive naive versus antigen-experienced comparison. There were more naive CD4+ cells and higher diversity in long-lived donors than in aged donors.

The authors ran a second PCR of 7 to 11 cycles using a sample-barcoded 5' primer and a J-beta primer mix. Each single sample gave us at least 3 million CDR3-containing paired-end reads. MiXCR, applied by TCRdb to the 5' RACE reads, yields one record per CDR3 protein. The table lists about 1.4 million distinct CDR3 sequences, almost 60% of them singletons. Peripheral blood, about 10 milliliters per donor, was collected. Worth noting for this clonotype: Its antigen is not known.

This TCR came from a man aged 18-30 years in good health. The material sequenced was blood.

The CDR3 nucleotides are TGTGCCAGCAGTCTAGACGGACAAGACGAGCAGTACTTC. Protein: CASSLDGQDEQYF. This sequence joins TRBV12-3 or TRBV12-4 and TRBJ2-4, with D possibly matching TRBD1 (5 bases). The J call may not be correct, given that the DNA end is closer to TRBJ2-7. This CDR3 is 13 amino acids long.